This TCR beta chain was obtained from a study of T-cell memory formation after mild COVID-19. CDR1 is LGHNA and CDR2 is YSLEER in the germline V gene. V gave up 5 bases and J gave up 7 bases; unmatched junction bases: 7. The CDR3 consists of 16 residues. TCRdb recomputed calls from the 5' RACE reads with MiXCR, one row per CDR3 protein. The sample has just under 550,000 distinct CDR3 sequences, just over 20% seen once. This clonotype was recorded a few times. The sequence came from an adult woman who had mild COVID-19 (a few samples of this study predate the infection). Cell type and time point are not known. The rearrangement uses TRBV4-3 and TRBJ2-1; 14 nucleotides agree with TRBD2. The source material was PBMCs or a T cell subset sorted from them (not recorded which). CDR3 amino acids: CASSAQTSGRENEQFF. The CDR3 DNA is TGCGCCAGCAGCGCTCAGACTAGCGGGAGGGAAAATGAGCAGTTCTTC.